The clone carrying this TCR beta chain appeared a few times. No antigen is known for it. The germline V gene encodes CDR1 DFQATT and CDR2 SNEGSKA (reference sequence). The CDR3 runs 13 residues. V dropped 5 bases and J dropped 5 bases, with 15 bases sitting between them. The record originates from a study of CD8 T cells in ankylosing spondylitis. Scientists made TCR beta libraries using quantitative 5'-RACE with molecular barcodes. Using its own MiXCR run on the 5' RACE reads, TCRdb lists one record per CDR3 protein. The table records about 440,000 distinct CDR3 sequences, about 15% of them present only once. Study conclusions and caveats: Peripheral blood held disease-linked clones only at relatively low frequency, and these were CD8+. Under 10 highly homologous variants formed a TCR beta motif that appeared characteristic of ankylosing spondylitis blood. Reported data indicate significant enrichment of disease-linked clones within matched ankylosing spondylitis synovial fluid.

Sequenced material: blood, either unsorted or a sorted T cell fraction (not recorded which). The receptor's source is a male donor with ankylosing spondylitis. The chain joins TRBV20-1 to TRBJ2-5, with D perhaps TRBD1 (5 bases). In DNA, the CDR3 is TGCAGTGCTGATTACAGGTTCGGGGAGACCCAGTACTTC. Its translation: CSADYRFGETQYF.